The 22 T cell receptor beta chains given below trace back to one sample, sequenced in a study of blood T cells in healthy people across ages (dated by TCRdb to between 2015 and 2016). Libraries were built with 5' RACE. The listed sequencing device is Illumina HiSeq 2500. A second PCR of roughly 6 to 12 cycles was run with a J-beta primer mix and a sample-barcoded 5' primer. TCRdb itself trimmed the public reads at Q25 with fastp, ran MiXCR and retained productive beta chains. Each record represents a unique CDR3 protein, reported with the most common genes and DNA among its rows. The sample has hundreds of thousands of distinct CDR3 sequences on record, over 45% of them singletons. The ten most abundant clones make up around 22% of the sample. Sequencing was carried out using blood. These receptor sequences come from a man under 40 in good health.

The V gene is TRBV20-1, the J gene TRBJ1-4; D call uncertain. CDR1 is DFQATT, CDR2 SNEGSKA, per germline (reference sequence). There are 13 residues in the CDR3. Trimming took off 1 base at V and 4 bases at J, with 7 bases between the two ends. The CDR3 here is CSARGQINEKLFF. The CDR3 bases are TGCAGTGCTAGAGGTCAAATTAATGAAAAACTGTTTTTT.

The chain uses TRBV5-1 and TRBJ2-7, with a weak D call TRBD1 (7 bases). V was shortened by 4 bases and J by 3 bases, with 17 bases between the two germline ends. Germline V lookup: CDR1 SGHRS, CDR2 YFSETQ. The CDR3 totals 15 residues. DNA of the CDR3: TGCGCCAGCAGCCCGGAGACAGGGACTTTCTACGAGCAGTACTTC. Translation: CASSPETGTFYEQYF.

The genes are TRBV5-1 and TRBJ2-5; D gene uncertain. The germline gives CDR1 SGHRS, CDR2 YFSETQ. This CDR3 region has 12 residues. The V end was cut by 5 bases, the J end by 3 bases, with 8 bases between. The CDR3 nucleotides are TGCGCCAGCAGAAAAGAGGAAGAGACCCAGTACTTC. This encodes CASRKEEETQYF.

This rearrangement joins TRBV5-6 to TRBJ2-7, with 16 bases identical to TRBD2. The ends lost 2 bases at V and 1 base at J; junction bases unmatched: 3. Germline-derived CDR1 and CDR2 are SGHDT and YYEEEE. There are 17 residues in the CDR3. CDR3 loop: CASSFRGLAGGSYEQYF. The CDR3 region has the DNA TGTGCCAGCAGCTTCAGGGGACTAGCGGGAGGGTCCTACGAGCAGTACTTC.

The chain recombines TRBV21-1 with TRBJ1-2; the tabulated D call, TRBD1, remains unverified against the DNA. TRBV21-1 is a documented pseudogene. The CDR3 is made up of 16 amino acids. The CDR3 region is CASRTGDREDRYGYTF. In DNA, the CDR3 is TGTGCCAGCAGGACCGGAGACAGGGAAGATCGATATGGCTACACCTTC.

The rearrangement uses TRBV4-3 and TRBJ2-1; no clear D gene. V dropped 0 bases and J dropped 0 bases, with 9 bases sitting between them. CDR3 size: 16 residues. CDR1 is LGHNA, CDR2 YSLEER, per germline. CDR3 sequence reads: CASSQDPRSSYNEQFF. The CDR3 DNA sequence: TGCGCCAGCAGCCAAGATCCCAGGAGCTCCTACAATGAGCAGTTCTTC.

This clonotype was recorded only once. Written as DNA, the CDR3 is TGTGCCAGCAGCCCCCCGGGGGTAGCGGGGGGCAATGAGCAGTTCTTC. It specifies CASSPPGVAGGNEQFF. The chain is built from TRBV7-2 and TRBJ2-1; TRBD2 matches at 10 bases. The V and J ends lost 5 bases and 6 bases, in that order; junction bases with no gene match: 10. Per germline, CDR1 SGHTA and CDR2 FQGNSA. CDR3 length equals 16 residues.

The gene calls are TRBV20-1 and TRBJ2-3; 9 bases agree with TRBD2. CDR3 length: 15 residues. Losses at the gene ends were 6 bases for V and 0 bases for J; bases not matched to a gene: 7. Germline values: CDR1 DFQATT, CDR2 SNEGSKA (reference sequence). The CDR3 is CSATSSGDSTDTQYF. CDR3 DNA: TGCAGTGCAACCTCTAGCGGGGATAGCACAGATACGCAGTATTTT.

This clonotype was found once. This chain joins TRBV20-1 and TRBJ2-1, with no clear D. The germline V gene has CDR1 DFQATT and CDR2 SNEGSKA (reference sequence). This CDR3 is built from 13 residues. Trimming took off 7 bases at V and 5 bases at J, with 15 bases between the two ends. CDR3 in amino acids: CSVGHPVHNEQFF. The DNA for the CDR3 is TGCAGTGTTGGGCACCCCGTACACAATGAGCAGTTCTTC.

The chain uses TRBV29-1 and TRBJ2-7; the D gene is possibly TRBD2 (5 bases). CDR3 size: 12 residues. Looked up from germline, CDR1 is SQVTM and CDR2 is ANQGSEA. The ends were cut back, 7 bases at V and 2 bases at J, with 12 bases in the middle. CDR3 sequence: CSGSGITYEQYF. The CDR3, as DNA: TGCAGCGGGTCGGGGATAACCTACGAGCAGTACTTC.

V is TRBV24-1 and J is TRBJ1-2, with no clear D. Between the trimmed V and J ends, which lost 3 bases and 8 bases, there was a span of 12 bases. The CDR3 covers 13 residues. CDR1 and CDR2 from the germline V gene are KGHDR and SFDVKD. The CDR3 region has the DNA TGTGCCACCAGTGATCTGGGCGGCGGCGGCTACACCTTC. This codes for CATSDLGGGGYTF.

This clonotype was observed a handful of times. The DNA of the CDR3 is TGCGCCAGCAGCCAAGATTCGTCCAGGGTCTACGAGCAGTACTTC. This translates into CASSQDSSRVYEQYF. This chain links TRBV4-3 with TRBJ2-7; perhaps TRBD1 as D (5 bases). The V and J ends lost 0 bases and 3 bases respectively, with 12 bases between them. The CDR3 spans 15 residues. CDR1 is LGHNA and CDR2 is YSLEER in the germline V gene.

The chain carries TRBV20-1 and TRBJ2-3, with D hard to call. V lost 6 bases to trimming and J lost 0 bases, with 10 bases between them. The CDR3 is 13 residues long. CDR1 is DFQATT and CDR2 is SNEGSKA in the germline V gene (reference sequence). CDR3 coding DNA: TGCAGTGCGATGGCGTCGAGCACAGATACGCAGTATTTT. This translates into CSAMASSTDTQYF.

This chain uses TRBV6-5 with TRBJ2-5, with TRBD1 matching 7 bases. This CDR3 spans 14 amino acids. V lost 5 bases, J lost 5 bases, and 8 bases stayed unmatched. Looked up from germline, CDR1 is MNHEY and CDR2 is SVGAGI. The DNA for the CDR3 is TGTGCCAGCAGTGAAACAGGGGAGTACGAGACCCAGTACTTC. Encoded protein: CASSETGEYETQYF.

Here the CDR3 reads CASSSVFAGRRTDTQYF. CDR3 DNA sequence: TGTGCCAGCAGCTCGGTTTTCGCAGGGAGGAGGACAGATACGCAGTATTTT. The chain combines TRBV5-6 with TRBJ2-3; a weak D match, TRBD2 (6 bases). V was clipped by 3 bases and J by 3 bases, with 20 bases between them. Germline assignment: CDR1 SGHDT and CDR2 YYEEEE. The CDR3 sequence is 17 residues long.

The table lists this clonotype with a few counts. The V call is TRBV14, the J call TRBJ2-4; TRBD1 agrees at 9 bases. The J call may be mistaken, given a closer DNA end match to TRBJ2-7. The germline CDR1 and CDR2 sequences are SGHDN and FVKESK. The CDR3 totals 14 residues. In nucleotides, the CDR3 is TGTGCCAGCAGCATACAGGGGGCTTCCTACGAGCAGTACTTC. This codes for CASSIQGASYEQYF.

This CDR3 reads CASSQESGTRYNEQFF. The CDR3 DNA reads as TGTGCCAGCAGCCAAGAATCGGGGACTAGATACAATGAGCAGTTCTTC. The chain recombines TRBV4-2 with TRBJ2-1, with TRBD2 matching over 8 bases. Germline CDR1 is LGHNA and CDR2 is YNFKEQ. V lost 0 bases and J lost 4; bases outside the gene matches: 5. The CDR3 has 16 residues.

This clonotype was detected a few times. The gene calls are TRBV10-3 and TRBJ2-5; D is perhaps TRBD2 (5 bases). Germline CDR1 ENHRY, CDR2 SYGVKD. The CDR3 extends over 14 amino acids. V was trimmed by 0 bases and J by 5 bases, leaving 10 bases between them. The CDR3 loop is CAISESGVPETQYF. Here the CDR3 DNA reads TGTGCCATCAGTGAGTCCGGGGTCCCGGAGACCCAGTACTTC.

The rearrangement uses TRBV7-2 and TRBJ1-1; no firm D call. The CDR3 runs 13 residues. Trimming removed 1 base at V and 1 base at J, with 4 bases between. The V gene's germline CDR1 is SGHTA and CDR2 FQGNSA. In nucleotides, the CDR3 is TGTGCCAGCAGCTTAGATCAGAACACTGAAGCTTTCTTT. It translates to CASSLDQNTEAFF.

V gene TRBV6-1 combines with J gene TRBJ2-4, with D perhaps matching TRBD2 (6 bases). TRBJ2-7 explains the end of the DNA better; the J call may be wrong. Germline V gene sequence: CDR1 MNHNS, CDR2 SASEGT. The CDR3 totals 14 residues. DNA of the CDR3: TGTGCCAGCAGTGAACACGGGACTCACTACGAGCAGTACTTC. Translated, it gives CASSEHGTHYEQYF.

The rearrangement links TRBV28 to TRBJ2-6; D is undetermined. The CDR3 spans 14 residues. V was cut by 5 bases and J by 0 bases, with 5 bases left in between. Germline V gene data show CDR1 as MDHEN and CDR2 as SYDVKM. As DNA, the CDR3 is TGTGCCAGCAGTGTTTTCTCTGGGGCCAACGTCCTGACTTTC. Its protein is CASSVFSGANVLTF.

The rearrangement joins TRBV11-2 to TRBJ2-1, with 11 nucleotides matching TRBD2. V was pared by 10 bases and J by 12 bases, with 23 bases of the junction left unmatched. Germline V lookup: CDR1 SGHAT, CDR2 FQNNGV. The CDR3 is 17 amino acids. CDR3 nucleotide sequence: TGTGCCATCCCTTTAGGGGGCGGGCTAGCGGGAGGATCGGGGCAGTTCTTC. Translating gives CAIPLGGGLAGGSGQFF.